Below are 29 T cell receptor beta chains sequenced from a single sample in a study of cytomegalovirus exposure and HLA in healthy donors. It was with 60 Vbeta and 13 Jbeta primers that the PCR ran. Sequenced by immunoSEQ multiplex PCR; TCRdb stores in-frame clones only, minus some. The sample has about 150,000 clones, approximately 79% seen once. Sequencing used PBMCs. Receptors were obtained from a man aged 40-49 years in good health and CMV-seropositive.

The chain recombines TRBV10-1 with TRBJ2-3; possible D gene TRBD1, 6 bases. From germline, CDR1 is WNHNN and CDR2 SYGVQD (reference sequence). CDR3 length: 17 residues. Trimming removed 2 bases at V and 1 base at J, with 16 bases between. The CDR3 here is CASSEPRTAPGTDTQYF. For the CDR3, the DNA is TGCGCCAGCAGTGAGCCTCGGACAGCCCCAGGCACAGATACGCAGTATTTT.

This rearrangement joins TRBV29-1 to TRBJ2-3; 8 nucleotides agree with TRBD2. Germline V gives CDR1 SQVTM, CDR2 ANQGSEA. The CDR3 runs to 13 residues. The junction had 4 bases not matched to a gene; V was cut back by 3 bases and J by 5 bases. DNA of the CDR3: TGCAGCGTTGAGCGGGGGGTGGTAGATACGCAGTATTTT. Translating it yields CSVERGVVDTQYF.

This clone has only one observation. This sequence joins TRBV4-1 and TRBJ1-3; no definite D call. Trimming pared 1 base from V and 0 bases from J, leaving 16 bases between. Germline assignment: CDR1 MGHRA and CDR2 YSYEKL. The CDR3 totals 18 residues. This CDR3 is CASSQARVGSSSGNTIYF. CDR3 DNA: TGCGCCAGCAGCCAAGCGCGGGTCGGTAGTAGCTCTGGAAACACCATATATTTT.

CDR3 in DNA: TGCGCCAGCAGCCTCACAGGGGGCTCTCTCTATGGCTACACCTTC. Its protein product is CASSLTGGSLYGYTF. The J gene is TRBJ1-2, the V gene TRBV5-1; 9 bases match TRBD1. With 4 bases clipped from V and 4 bases from J, the junction kept 8 bases outside the gene matches. Germline lookup yields CDR1 SGHRS and CDR2 YFSETQ. The CDR3 consists of 15 residues.

The V gene is TRBV6-4, the J gene TRBJ2-1; TRBD1 matches at 10 bases. CDR1 and CDR2 (germline): MRHNA, SNTAGT. J lost 7 bases, V lost 5 bases, and 11 bases had no gene match. CDR3 length: 16 amino acids. The CDR3 sequence is CASSPLGGTGENEQFF. CDR3 in DNA: TGTGCCAGCAGTCCTCTAGGAGGGACAGGGGAAAATGAGCAGTTCTTC.

V usage is TRBV7-3 and J usage is TRBJ2-1; D possibly corresponds to TRBD2 (6 bases). CDR1 SGHTA and CDR2 FQGTGA come from the germline V gene. V shed 3 bases and J shed 4 bases, with 13 bases lying between them. CDR3 size: 15 residues. CDR3 in amino acids: CASSFAGTAYNEQFF. The CDR3 nucleotides are TGTGCCAGCAGCTTCGCCGGGACTGCGTACAATGAGCAGTTCTTC.

The V and J genes are TRBV9 and TRBJ1-1; D is perhaps TRBD1 (6 bases). V lost 0 bases to trimming and J lost 7 bases, with 13 bases between them. The germline gives CDR1 SGDLS, CDR2 YYNGEE. The CDR3 extends over 14 amino acids. The CDR3 sequence: CASSVVVGGGEAFF. Here the CDR3 DNA reads TGTGCCAGCAGCGTAGTTGTAGGGGGGGGTGAAGCTTTCTTT.

This chain connects TRBV6-5 to TRBJ1-1; D gene ambiguous. The CDR3 length is 14 residues. Deletions cut 0 bases from V and 0 bases from J, with 5 bases between. Germline V gene sequence: CDR1 MNHEY, CDR2 SVGAGI. The CDR3 DNA sequence: TGTGCCAGCAGTTACTCGTCCGTGAACACTGAAGCTTTCTTT. Protein: CASSYSSVNTEAFF.

The genes are TRBV18 and TRBJ2-7, with 10 bases matching TRBD2. Germline lookup yields CDR1 KGHSH and CDR2 LQKENI. CDR3 size: 14 residues. Losses at the gene ends were 3 bases for V and 5 bases for J; bases not matched to a gene: 4. The CDR3 spells CASSPTSGMNEQYF. In nucleotides, the CDR3 is TGTGCCAGCTCACCTACTAGCGGGATGAACGAGCAGTACTTC.

V usage is TRBV5-4 and J usage is TRBJ2-7; 14 bases match TRBD2. The CDR3 is 15 residues long. Germline loops: CDR1 SGHNT, CDR2 YYREEE (reference sequence). V was pared by 3 bases and J by 9 bases, with 8 bases of the junction left unmatched. Here the CDR3 DNA reads TGTGCCAGCAGCTCTGGGACTAGCGGGAGAAGGAGGCAGTACTTC. Residues: CASSSGTSGRRRQYF.

The rearrangement uses TRBV7-2 and TRBJ2-1; D is perhaps TRBD2 (6 bases). CDR1 and CDR2 from the germline V gene are SGHTA and FQGNSA. Trimming left V 4 bases short and J 8 bases short, with 12 bases between. There are 13 residues in the CDR3. The CDR3 is CASSSRGGDEQFF. The CDR3, as DNA: TGTGCCAGCAGCTCACGAGGAGGGGATGAGCAGTTCTTC.

The chain couples TRBV29-1 to TRBJ1-5; TRBD1 matches at 10 bases. Trimming at V came to 6 bases and at J to 3 bases, leaving 5 bases not matched to a gene. This CDR3 contains 14 residues. Germline CDR1 SQVTM, CDR2 ANQGSEA. CDR3 bases: TGCAGCGTGTCGACAGGGGGCATCAATCAGCCCCAGCATTTT. It is translated as CSVSTGGINQPQHF.

The gene calls are TRBV7-9 and TRBJ1-5; 8 nucleotides line up with TRBD1. The germline V gene has CDR1 SEHNR and CDR2 FQNEAQ (reference sequence). The CDR3 extends over 13 amino acids. V lost 11 bases, J lost 6 bases, and 9 bases stayed unmatched. CDR3 amino acids: CAVTGDLGQPQHF. CDR3 nucleotides: TGTGCCGTGACAGGGGACTTGGGTCAGCCCCAGCATTTT.

The chain employs TRBV12-2 and TRBJ2-7; the tabulated D call, TRBD1, remains unverified against the DNA. TRBV12-2 is designated a pseudogene. CDR3 size: 20 residues. In DNA, the CDR3 is TGTGCAAGTCGCCAGAACAGGGTACCCTCTTGGAGCGGTACCTCCTACGAGCAGTACTTC. It specifies CASRQNRVPSWSGTSYEQYF.

CDR3 sequence: CASSTRQGGNEKLFF. The CDR3 coding sequence is TGTGCCAGCAGTACCAGACAGGGGGGGAATGAAAAACTGTTTTTT. V usage is TRBV27 and J usage is TRBJ1-4; 9 nucleotides match TRBD1. Germline V gene sequence: CDR1 MNHEY, CDR2 SMNVEV (reference sequence). With 5 bases clipped from V and 5 bases from J, the junction kept 6 bases outside the gene matches. The length of the CDR3 is 15 residues.

CDR3 nucleotides: TGTGCCAGCAGTGTACCCGGGGGTGAAAAACTGTTTTTT. Its protein is CASSVPGGEKLFF. This rearrangement joins TRBV11-1 to TRBJ1-4, with D possibly matching TRBD1 (5 bases). CDR1 SGHAT and CDR2 FQDESV come from the germline V gene (reference sequence). There are 13 residues in the CDR3. V shed 6 bases and J shed 7 bases, with 12 bases lying between them.

This chain joins TRBV9 and TRBJ2-7, with 7 bases fitting TRBD1. The germline V gene encodes CDR1 SGDLS and CDR2 YYNGEE. CDR3 size: 14 residues. The trim removed 4 bases at V and 0 bases at J, leaving 4 bases unmatched. This chain's CDR3 is CASSHRGDSYEQYF. CDR3 bases: TGTGCCAGCAGCCACAGGGGCGACTCCTACGAGCAGTACTTC. Using reference TRBV9 and TRBJ2-7 for the parts outside the CDR3, the full variable domain is DSGVTQTPKHLITATGQRVTLRCSPRSGDLSVYWYQQSLDQGLQFLIQYYNGEERAKGNILERFSAQQFPDLHSELNLSSLELGDSALYFCASSHRGDSYEQYFGPGTRLTVT.

This clone was observed once. The chain employs TRBV7-9 and TRBJ2-5; 7 bases align to TRBD2. Germline trimming cut 7 bases from V and 4 bases from J; bases unmatched to any gene: 3. Per germline, CDR1 SEHNR and CDR2 FQNEAQ (reference sequence). The CDR3 contains 12 residues. This chain's CDR3 is CASMREGETQYF. In DNA, the CDR3 is TGTGCCAGCATGAGGGAGGGAGAGACCCAGTACTTC.

The rearrangement links TRBV10-1 to TRBJ2-1; D ambiguous. The CDR3 contains 14 residues. Germline CDR1 and CDR2: WNHNN and SYGVQD (reference sequence). V lost 7 bases and J lost 0, with 10 bases in between. Here the CDR3 reads CASKIPHSYNEQFF. As DNA, the CDR3 is TGCGCCAGCAAAATCCCCCACTCCTACAATGAGCAGTTCTTC.

The CDR3 region has the DNA TGTGCCAGCAGTGAATCGGGACAGGGAGGTGAGACCCAGTACTTC. It codes for CASSESGQGGETQYF. V gene TRBV25-1 combines with J gene TRBJ2-5, with 9 bases lining up with TRBD1. Germline CDR1 reads MGHDK; CDR2 reads SYGVNS. This CDR3 has 15 residues. Unmatched junction bases numbered 5, after V lost 1 base and J lost 5 bases.

V usage is TRBV19 and J usage is TRBJ1-2; D not resolved. CDR1 and CDR2 (germline): LNHDA, SQIVND (reference sequence). V shed 5 bases and J shed 8 bases, with 12 bases lying between them. The CDR3 covers 12 residues. The CDR3 DNA follows: TGTGCCAGTAGTCTTGAGGGAAGAGGCTACACCTTC. Residues: CASSLEGRGYTF.

The V and J genes are TRBV19 and TRBJ2-7, with TRBD1 as a possible D gene (6 bases). Looked up from germline, CDR1 is LNHDA and CDR2 is SQIVND (reference sequence). The CDR3 is made up of 13 amino acids. V was trimmed by 6 bases and J by 6 bases, leaving 15 bases between them. The CDR3 DNA reads as TGTGCCAGTAGCCGGACAGTGGCGGGCGAGCAGTACTTC. It codes for CASSRTVAGEQYF.

The CDR3 region has the DNA TGTGCCAGTAGTAACACGAGGAACTATGGCTACACCTTC. Protein product: CASSNTRNYGYTF. V is TRBV19 and J is TRBJ1-2, with unresolved D. Per the germline V gene, CDR1 is LNHDA and CDR2 is SQIVND (reference sequence). The ends were cut back, 4 bases at V and 2 bases at J, with 8 bases in the middle. CDR3 length equals 13 residues. Full variable domain (outside the CDR3, taken from reference TRBV19 and TRBJ1-2): DGGITQSPKYLFRKEGQNVTLSCEQNLNHDAMYWYRQDPGQGLRLIYYSQIVNDFQKGDIAEGYSVSREKKESFPLTVTSAQKNPTAFYLCASSNTRNYGYTFGSGTRLTVV.

The J gene is TRBJ1-1, the V gene TRBV29-1; possibly TRBD1 for D (6 bases). Per germline, CDR1 SQVTM and CDR2 ANQGSEA. Between the trimmed V and J ends, which lost 6 bases and 4 bases, there was a span of 18 bases. The CDR3 is 14 amino acids. The CDR3: CSVDLQGLGTEAFF. CDR3 nucleotides: TGCAGCGTCGACCTACAGGGTTTGGGCACTGAAGCTTTCTTT.

The rearrangement joins TRBV6-1 to TRBJ2-7; D is possibly TRBD1 (6 bases). The CDR3 has 12 residues. Germline V lookup: CDR1 MNHNS, CDR2 SASEGT. Trimming removed 6 bases at V and 6 bases at J, with 12 bases between. CDR3 coding DNA: TGTGCCAGCAGACCAACAGGGATCGAGCAGTACTTC. Protein sequence: CASRPTGIEQYF.

This sequence joins TRBV7-9 and TRBJ1-5, with D perhaps matching TRBD1 (6 bases). The V gene lost 5 bases and the J gene lost 5 bases, with 16 bases spanning the gap. This CDR3 contains 15 residues. CDR1 and CDR2 (germline): SEHNR, FQNEAQ (reference sequence). The CDR3 reads CASSDRPEADQPQHF. CDR3 DNA: TGTGCCAGCAGCGACAGGCCGGAGGCCGATCAGCCCCAGCATTTT.

This sequence joins TRBV5-1 and TRBJ2-5; 7 positions match TRBD2. Trimming removed 0 bases from V and 4 bases from J; junction bases left unmatched: 3. The germline V gene has CDR1 SGHRS and CDR2 YFSETQ. The CDR3 has 14 residues. In DNA, the CDR3 is TGCGCCAGCAGCTTGGCCACGGGGGGAGAGACCCAGTACTTC. This translates into CASSLATGGETQYF.

This chain links TRBV7-6 with TRBJ2-1; 9 bases fit TRBD1. Germline lookup yields CDR1 SGHVS and CDR2 FNYEAQ. The V segment lost 7 bases and the J segment 2 bases; nucleotides outside the gene matches: 9. The CDR3 sequence is 16 residues long. CDR3 bases: TGTGCCAGCACTAGATACGGGACAGGGACCTACAATGAGCAGTTCTTC. Its protein is CASTRYGTGTYNEQFF.

This clone was observed once. The V and J genes are TRBV21-1 and TRBJ1-4; TRBD1 reflects the table's D call only, with no check against the DNA. TRBV21-1 is assigned pseudogene status. The CDR3 has 15 amino acids. CDR3 sequence reads: CASSKSGQGNEKLFF. CDR3 sequence (DNA): TGTGCCAGCAGCAAATCCGGACAGGGGAATGAAAAACTGTTTTTT.